Shown below are 26 T cell receptor beta chains from a single sample sequenced in a study of molecular identifiers for immune sequencing clone quantification. TCRdb redid the calling of the PCR reads with MiXCR, one entry per CDR3 protein. Here the sample spans about half a million distinct CDR3 sequences, 20% to 25% being singletons. Material for sequencing was naive CD8+ T cells from blood, with Jurkat cell RNA spiked in. Stated subset: FACS-sorted CD8+CD4-CCR7+CD45RA+ naive T cells. The receptors originated from a human donor in good health. Some libraries in this study had Jurkat cell RNA spiked in.

This clonotype has just a few counts. The V and J genes are TRBV27 and TRBJ2-2, with a tentative D call TRBD2 (7 bases). The CDR3 has 19 amino acids. The ends were cut back, 5 bases at V and 0 bases at J, with 22 bases in the middle. Germline V CDR1 and CDR2: MNHEY, SMNVEV (reference sequence). This chain's CDR3 is CASSPWGGADLTNTGELFF. The CDR3 DNA follows: TGTGCCAGCAGTCCCTGGGGGGGGGCTGACCTTACGAACACCGGGGAGCTGTTTTTT.

V usage is TRBV6-5 and J usage is TRBJ2-1; TRBD2 matches at 10 bases. V lost 4 bases and J lost 3; bases outside the gene matches: 6. The V gene's germline CDR1 is MNHEY and CDR2 SVGAGI. The CDR3 has 16 amino acids. The CDR3: CASSSPERGGYNEQFF. CDR3 sequence (DNA): TGTGCCAGCAGTTCTCCGGAGCGGGGGGGCTACAATGAGCAGTTCTTC.

This clonotype appeared many times. The chain links TRBV24-1 to TRBJ2-6; TRBD1 aligns across 8 bases. Germline CDR1 is KGHDR and CDR2 is SFDVKD. The CDR3 spans 16 residues. The V gene end was trimmed by 8 bases and the J gene end by 1 base; junction bases not matched to a gene: 6. CDR3 DNA: TGTGCCACCATATCAGGGGGCGGTTCTGGGGCCAACGTCCTGACTTTC. Its translation is CATISGGGSGANVLTF.

This clonotype was seen ten or more times. This chain links TRBV4-2 with TRBJ1-5; D gene ambiguous. V lost 0 bases, J lost 5 bases, and 5 bases lay in between. The CDR3 extends over 13 amino acids. Germline lookup yields CDR1 LGHNA and CDR2 YNFKEQ. In DNA form, the CDR3 reads TGTGCCAGCAGCCAAGACGGTTATCAGCCCCAGCATTTT. Translation gives CASSQDGYQPQHF.

This rearrangement joins TRBV2 to TRBJ1-2; 12 bases match TRBD1. This CDR3 has 14 amino acids. Germline trimming cut 3 bases from V and 6 bases from J; bases unmatched to any gene: 2. Germline CDR1 reads SNHLY; CDR2 reads FYNNEI. Here the CDR3 reads CASSEGQGADGYTF. DNA of the CDR3: TGTGCCAGCAGTGAGGGACAGGGGGCAGATGGCTACACCTTC.

This clonotype showed up just a few times. Since a much larger clone is just one base distant, this may be a read error. This sequence joins TRBV12-3 or TRBV12-4 and TRBJ2-1; D is unclear. The CDR3 consists of 13 residues. Trimming left V 8 bases short and J 4 bases short, with 12 bases between. CDR3 sequence (DNA): TGTGCCAGCGGCCAAAGAGGATACAATGAGCAGTTCTTC. Its protein is CASGQRGYNEQFF.

This clonotype has at least ten counts. V gene TRBV20-1 combines with J gene TRBJ2-3; 7 bases fit TRBD2. The CDR3 covers 14 residues. Trimming at V came to 0 bases and at J to 5 bases, leaving 5 bases not matched to a gene. CDR1 DFQATT and CDR2 SNEGSKA come from the germline V gene (reference sequence). In DNA, the CDR3 is TGCAGTGCTAGAGATGCGGGAGCTATAGATACGCAGTATTTT. It yields the protein CSARDAGAIDTQYF.

With regard to this clonotype: The junction does not match germline at one end; this may be a read error. This chain links TRBV6-5 with TRBJ2-5; 11 bases align to TRBD2. Germline CDR1 reads MNHEY; CDR2 reads SVGAGI. The CDR3 length is 18 residues. CDR3 DNA: TGTGCCGGCAGTTTTACCACCATAGCGGGAGGGCCGGGGGAGACCCAGTACTTC. This codes for CAGSFTTIAGGPGETQYF.

The V gene is TRBV5-4, the J gene TRBJ2-7; 9 bases match TRBD2. The V and J ends lost 5 bases and 5 bases, in that order; junction bases with no gene match: 8. The CDR3 loop spans 14 amino acids. Per the germline V gene, CDR1 is SGHNT and CDR2 is YYREEE (reference sequence). The chain's CDR3 is CASSFGTSRHEQYF. CDR3 nucleotides: TGTGCCAGCAGTTTCGGGACTAGCCGCCACGAGCAGTACTTC.

This clonotype has ten or more counts. The chain joins TRBV3-1 to TRBJ1-5; D is perhaps TRBD1 (6 bases). V was trimmed by 0 bases and J by 4 bases, leaving 16 bases between them. Germline CDR1 reads LGHDT; CDR2 reads YNNKEL (reference sequence). The CDR3 extends over 17 amino acids. The CDR3 loop is CASSQDIRGAGNQPQHF. The DNA of the CDR3 is TGTGCCAGCAGCCAAGATATTAGGGGGGCCGGGAATCAGCCCCAGCATTTT.

In its sample, this clonotype was seen a few times. V gene TRBV30 combines with J gene TRBJ2-7, with 9 bases matching TRBD2. Trimming took 1 base from V and 3 from J; bases not matched to a gene: 7. In germline, CDR1 is GTSNPN, CDR2 SVGIG (reference sequence). This CDR3 region has 15 residues. The CDR3 here is CAWSDPTSGNYEQYF. In DNA, the CDR3 is TGTGCCTGGAGTGACCCGACTAGCGGAAACTACGAGCAGTACTTC.

The gene calls are TRBV6-2 or TRBV6-3 and TRBJ2-3; D might be TRBD2 (5 bases). The CDR3 has 15 amino acids. V lost 2 bases to trimming and J lost 2 bases, with 11 bases between them. CDR1 MNHEY and CDR2 SVGEGT come from the germline V gene. This CDR3 reads CASSYLAGDTDTQYF. CDR3 nucleotide sequence: TGTGCCAGCAGTTACCTGGCCGGGGACACAGATACGCAGTATTTT.

The chain carries TRBV3-1 and TRBJ2-3; weak D call: TRBD1 (6 bases). The V end lost 3 bases, the J end lost 0 bases, and 16 bases lay between the germline ends. Germline-derived CDR1 and CDR2 are LGHDT and YNNKEL (reference sequence). The length of the CDR3 is 17 residues. The CDR3 sequence is CASSHPSQQGSTDTQYF. Written as DNA, the CDR3 is TGTGCCAGCAGCCATCCATCTCAGCAGGGGAGCACAGATACGCAGTATTTT.

This clonotype showed up just a few times. The CDR3 is CASSQVEGQGTYEQYF. The DNA for the CDR3 is TGCGCCAGCAGCCAAGTGGAAGGACAGGGGACCTACGAGCAGTACTTC. This chain uses TRBV4-1 with TRBJ2-7, with 9 bases lining up with TRBD1. V was clipped by 1 base and J by 2 bases; unmatched bases: 6. Germline V gene sequence: CDR1 MGHRA, CDR2 YSYEKL. CDR3 length: 16 amino acids.

This clonotype was detected many times. The V call is TRBV4-1, the J call TRBJ1-5; D may be TRBD1 (5 bases). Trimming stripped 2 bases from V and 3 bases from J, with 8 bases between. Germline assignment: CDR1 MGHRA and CDR2 YSYEKL. The CDR3 contains 14 residues. The CDR3 DNA follows: TGCGCCAGCAGCCAACAGGGAAACAATCAGCCCCAGCATTTT. Residues: CASSQQGNNQPQHF.

This clonotype has only one observation. A clone one base away is much larger, so this may be a read error. The chain combines TRBV19 with TRBJ2-5; D is perhaps TRBD1 or TRBD2 (5 bases each). The germline gives CDR1 LNHDA, CDR2 SQIVND (reference sequence). The CDR3 runs 16 residues. The CDR3 reads CASGIGLGTPGKTQYF. CDR3 in DNA: TGTGCCAGTGGTATAGGGCTCGGGACGCCGGGGAAGACCCAGTACTTC. The complete variable domain, with remaining parts taken from reference TRBV19 and TRBJ2-5, reads DGGITQSPKYLFRKEGQNVTLSCEQNLNHDAMYWYRQDPGQGLRLIYYSQIVNDFQKGDIAEGYSVSREKKESFPLTVTSAQKNPTAFYLCASGIGLGTPGKTQYFGPGTRLLVL.

This clonotype was counted at least ten times. V usage is TRBV7-6 and J usage is TRBJ1-1; tentatively, D is TRBD1 (5 bases). The CDR3 consists of 14 residues. The germline V gene has CDR1 SGHVS and CDR2 FNYEAQ. Between the trimmed V and J ends, which lost 1 base and 4 bases, there was a span of 10 bases. CDR3 loop: CASSLVPDTTEAFF. In nucleotides, the CDR3 is TGTGCCAGCAGCTTAGTTCCGGACACCACTGAAGCTTTCTTT.

This clonotype has more than one count but fewer than ten. This sequence joins TRBV19 and TRBJ2-7; TRBD1 matches at 8 bases. The junction had 8 bases not matched to a gene; V was cut back by 5 bases and J by 5 bases. From germline, CDR1 is LNHDA and CDR2 SQIVND (reference sequence). This CDR3 has 14 amino acids. The CDR3 spells CASSSGGFDDEQYF. DNA for the CDR3: TGTGCCAGTAGTTCAGGGGGCTTTGATGACGAGCAGTACTTC.

Only a few counts were recorded for this clonotype. In DNA form, the CDR3 reads TGTGCCAGCTTTCGGACAGGTGATCCCTACGAGCAGTACTTC. This gives the protein CASFRTGDPYEQYF. The J gene is TRBJ2-7, the V gene TRBV5-6, with TRBD1 identical over 7 bases. This CDR3 is built from 14 residues. Germline assignment: CDR1 SGHDT and CDR2 YYEEEE. V trimming: 7 bases; J trimming: 2 bases; junction bases outside the gene matches: 9.

This clonotype has a single count. J is TRBJ2-7 and V is TRBV14; the D gene is possibly TRBD2 (5 bases). Deletions cut 8 bases from V and 1 base from J, with 12 bases between. This CDR3 is 13 amino acids long. Per the germline V gene, CDR1 is SGHDN and CDR2 is FVKESK. CDR3: CASGSLGSYEQYF. The DNA for the CDR3 is TGTGCCAGCGGGAGCTTAGGGTCCTACGAGCAGTACTTC.

Worth noting for this clonotype: Without the conserved terminal phenylalanine or tryptophan, this CDR3 likely stems from a read error. The rearrangement links TRBV6-5 to TRBJ1-2; 8 bases match TRBD1. V shed 0 bases and J 4 bases; nucleotides not matched to a gene: 7. CDR1 and CDR2 (germline): MNHEY, SVGAGI. The CDR3 is 16 amino acids. As DNA, the CDR3 is TGTGCCAGCAGTTACTCCGCCCCGGACAGGGCCTATGGCTACACCCTC. Translation: CASSYSAPDRAYGYTL.

The rearrangement uses TRBV27 and TRBJ2-7; D gene unclear. Per germline, CDR1 MNHEY and CDR2 SMNVEV (reference sequence). V was shortened by 3 bases and J by 4 bases, with 10 bases between the two germline ends. This CDR3 has 13 residues. This CDR3 is CASSFTKGYEQYF. DNA of the CDR3: TGTGCCAGCAGTTTTACAAAGGGATACGAGCAGTACTTC.

This clonotype was seen at least ten times. The gene calls are TRBV19 and TRBJ2-3, with 7 bases that match TRBD2. Looked up from germline, CDR1 is LNHDA and CDR2 is SQIVND (reference sequence). This CDR3 spans 14 amino acids. Unmatched junction bases numbered 5, after V lost 8 bases and J lost 0 bases. DNA of the CDR3: TGTGCCAGTGGTCTAGCGGTTAGCACAGATACGCAGTATTTT. This encodes CASGLAVSTDTQYF.

In this sample, this clonotype turned up many times. The rearrangement links TRBV4-1 to TRBJ1-2, with TRBD1 matching over 9 bases. V lost 4 bases to trimming and J lost 4 bases; unmatched junction nucleotides: 10. The germline CDR1 and CDR2 sequences are MGHRA and YSYEKL. The CDR3 loop spans 16 amino acids. In DNA, the CDR3 is TGCGCCAGCAGCCCAGCCCCGACAGGGGGAGGCTATGGCTACACCTTC. It encodes CASSPAPTGGGYGYTF.

This clonotype was counted ten times or more. The chain carries TRBV27 and TRBJ2-7; 9 positions match TRBD2. The junction had 4 bases not matched to a gene; V was cut back by 3 bases and J by 4 bases. The V gene's germline CDR1 is MNHEY and CDR2 SMNVEV (reference sequence). There are 14 residues in the CDR3. The CDR3 protein is CASSLASGKYEQYF. Written as DNA, the CDR3 is TGTGCCAGCAGTTTGGCTAGCGGGAAATACGAGCAGTACTTC.

There are a few counts of this clonotype. The junction does not match germline at one end; this may be a read error. The chain has TRBV2 and TRBJ1-4, with D tentatively TRBD1 (5 bases). The CDR3 runs 15 residues. Germline V gene sequence: CDR1 SNHLY, CDR2 FYNNEI. CDR3 region: CASRGTAATNEKMFF. Here the CDR3 DNA reads TGTGCCAGCAGAGGGACGGCTGCAACTAATGAAAAAATGTTTTTT.